The entry that follows covers one T cell receptor (beta chain) sequence. What it binds is unknown. This sample stems from a study of CD4+ T cells in melanoma. Sequenced by immunoSEQ multiplex PCR; TCRdb stores in-frame clones only, minus some. The sample has 7,000 to 9,500 clones, approximately 70% seen once. Findings of the study overall: In melanoma, neoantigen-specific CD4+ T cells reportedly differed in differentiation state. CD8+ T cell, macrophage and B cell function reportedly correlated with neoantigen-specific CD4+ T cells.

The clonotype originates from a human donor with melanoma. Sequencing was performed on cells from a culture (not recorded whether cultured in vitro).

The CDR3 bases are TGTGCCAGCGTAAGACAGGGTTCAAATACGCAGTATTTT. It codes for CASVRQGSNTQYF. The genes are TRBV5-6 and TRBJ2-3, with 7 bases aligning to TRBD1. The CDR3 length is 13 residues. Germline V lookup: CDR1 SGHDT, CDR2 YYEEEE. Trimming at V came to 7 bases and at J to 7 bases, leaving 9 bases not matched to a gene.